The 15 T cell receptor beta chains reported below all come from one sample, sequenced in a study of cytomegalovirus exposure and HLA in healthy donors. Vbeta (60) and Jbeta (13) primers were used in the PCR. Sequencing was performed with immunoSEQ multiplex PCR; in TCRdb, only in-frame clones are kept and a portion is missing. The table lists under 200,000 clones, approximately 82% of them singletons, with around 8% in the top ten. The sequenced sample was PBMCs. These receptors came from a male donor in good health and CMV-seropositive.

The chain employs TRBV14 and TRBJ1-1, with no clear D. V was trimmed by 5 bases and J by 6 bases, leaving 13 bases between them. Germline-derived CDR1 and CDR2 are SGHDN and FVKESK. This CDR3 has 13 amino acids. The CDR3 nucleotides are TGTGCCAGCAGCGAAGCCGGACTCGCTGAAGCTTTCTTT. Translated, it gives CASSEAGLAEAFF.

On this clone itself: Germline is not matched at one junction end, which may reflect a read error. The chain has TRBV5-6 and TRBJ2-4, with D perhaps TRBD2 (7 bases). Germline V gene sequence: CDR1 SGHDT, CDR2 YYEEEE. The CDR3 covers 12 residues. CDR3 sequence reads: CASSRGANSQYF. CDR3 DNA sequence: TGTGCCAGCAGTCGGGGGGCTAACAGTCAGTACTTC.

The V gene is TRBV30, the J gene TRBJ2-7; the D is unclear. CDR3 length: 14 amino acids. CDR1 and CDR2 (germline): GTSNPN, SVGIG (reference sequence). Between the trimmed V and J ends, which lost 1 base and 2 bases, there was a span of 12 bases. The CDR3 nucleotides read TGTGCCTGGAGTGGGCTGGCGGAAACCTACGAGCAGTACTTC. It specifies CAWSGLAETYEQYF. The full variable domain, completed using reference TRBV30 and TRBJ2-7, is SQTIHQWPATLVQPVGSPLSLECTVEGTSNPNLYWYRQAAGRGLQLLFYSVGIGQISSEVPQNLSASRPQDRQFILSSKKLLLSDSGFYLCAWSGLAETYEQYFGPGTRLTVT.

V usage is TRBV19 and J usage is TRBJ2-5, with 13 bases lining up with TRBD2. The CDR3 consists of 16 residues. With 4 bases clipped from V and 5 bases from J, the junction kept 7 bases outside the gene matches. Germline lookup yields CDR1 LNHDA and CDR2 SQIVND (reference sequence). CDR3 sequence: CASSNTGTSGTETQYF. The CDR3, as DNA: TGTGCCAGTAGTAATACCGGGACTAGCGGGACGGAGACCCAGTACTTC.

This clone was seen only a few times. The chain combines TRBV27 with TRBJ2-2; a possible D gene is TRBD2 (6 bases). This CDR3 is built from 16 residues. Per the germline V gene, CDR1 is MNHEY and CDR2 is SMNVEV (reference sequence). The germline V and J ends were trimmed by 5 bases and 3 bases, with 16 bases remaining between them. CDR3: CASSPRGSGDTGELFF. The CDR3 bases are TGTGCCAGCAGTCCCCGAGGATCGGGGGACACCGGGGAGCTGTTTTTT.

This chain uses TRBV5-4 with TRBJ1-2; possibly TRBD1 for D (6 bases). The CDR3 has 15 amino acids. Deletions cut 2 bases from V and 0 bases from J, with 11 bases between. Germline CDR1 is SGHNT and CDR2 is YYREEE (reference sequence). CDR3 protein: CASSLSQGANYGYTF. The CDR3 DNA sequence: TGTGCCAGCAGCTTATCACAGGGTGCTAACTATGGCTACACCTTC. Together with reference TRBV5-4 and TRBJ1-2, the CDR3 gives the full variable domain: ETGVTQSPTHLIKTRGQQVTLRCSSQSGHNTVSWYQQALGQGPQFIFQYYREEENGRGNFPPRFSGLQFPNYSSELNVNALELDDSALYLCASSLSQGANYGYTFGSGTRLTVV.

V is TRBV7-2 and J is TRBJ2-7, with 7 bases aligning to TRBD2. CDR1 SGHTA and CDR2 FQGNSA come from the germline V gene. This CDR3 has 16 amino acids. Trimming removed 2 bases from V and 2 bases from J; junction bases left unmatched: 9. Here the CDR3 reads CASSLRRSGVPYEQYF. The CDR3 nucleotides read TGTGCCAGCAGCTTAAGACGCAGCGGGGTTCCCTACGAGCAGTACTTC. Full variable domain (remainder filled in from reference TRBV7-2 and TRBJ2-7): GAGVSQSPSNKVTEKGKDVELRCDPISGHTALYWYRQSLGQGLEFLIYFQGNSAPDKSGLPSDRFSAERTGGSVSTLTIQRTQQEDSAVYLCASSLRRSGVPYEQYFGPGTRLTVT.

The chain combines TRBV14 with TRBJ2-2; 7 positions match TRBD2. The V and J ends lost 4 bases and 4 bases, in that order; junction bases with no gene match: 3. CDR1 is SGHDN, CDR2 FVKESK, per germline. The CDR3 extends over 14 amino acids. The DNA of the CDR3 is TGTGCCAGCAGCCGAGAGCGGGGCACCGGGGAGCTGTTTTTT. It is translated as CASSRERGTGELFF. Complete variable domain (other parts from reference TRBV14 and TRBJ2-2): EAGVTQFPSHSVIEKGQTVTLRCDPISGHDNLYWYRRVMGKEIKFLLHFVKESKQDESGMPNNRFLAERTGGTYSTLKVQPAELEDSGVYFCASSRERGTGELFFGEGSRLTVL.

The V call is TRBV28, the J call TRBJ2-5; 9 nucleotides align to TRBD1. There are 15 residues in the CDR3. The V gene end was trimmed by 5 bases and the J gene end by 2 bases; junction bases not matched to a gene: 6. In germline, CDR1 is MDHEN, CDR2 SYDVKM. CDR3 residues: CASSPTGGWQETQYF. CDR3 DNA sequence: TGTGCCAGCAGTCCCACAGGGGGCTGGCAAGAGACCCAGTACTTC.

V is TRBV7-2 and J is TRBJ2-6; perhaps TRBD1 as D (5 bases). This CDR3 contains 16 residues. The germline gives CDR1 SGHTA, CDR2 FQGNSA. Trimming stripped 2 bases from V and 0 bases from J, with 8 bases between. CDR3: CASSLQGYSGANVLTF. The CDR3, as DNA: TGTGCCAGCAGCTTACAGGGATACTCTGGGGCCAACGTCCTGACTTTC. The full variable domain, rest sourced from reference TRBV7-2 and TRBJ2-6, is GAGVSQSPSNKVTEKGKDVELRCDPISGHTALYWYRQSLGQGLEFLIYFQGNSAPDKSGLPSDRFSAERTGGSVSTLTIQRTQQEDSAVYLCASSLQGYSGANVLTFGAGSRLTVL.

The chain employs TRBV5-1 and TRBJ2-5, with D possibly matching TRBD1 (6 bases). CDR3 size: 14 residues. CDR1 and CDR2 from the germline V gene are SGHRS and YFSETQ. Between the trimmed V and J ends, which lost 0 bases and 1 base, there was a span of 7 bases. CDR3 in amino acids: CASSLVGAQETQYF. CDR3 coding DNA: TGCGCCAGCAGCTTGGTGGGGGCCCAAGAGACCCAGTACTTC.

The chain uses TRBV25-1 and TRBJ1-1, with D maybe TRBD1 (5 bases). The CDR3 covers 14 residues. Trimming stripped 5 bases from V and 1 base from J, with 11 bases between. Germline V CDR1 and CDR2: MGHDK, SYGVNS. For the CDR3, the DNA is TGTGCCAGCAGTCTTCAGGGTAAGAACACTGAAGCTTTCTTT. Protein: CASSLQGKNTEAFF.

This clone was recorded only once. The chain carries TRBV5-6 and TRBJ2-7; a weak D match, TRBD1 (7 bases). The CDR3 has 14 residues. The V gene lost 3 bases and the J gene lost 2 bases, with 12 bases spanning the gap. CDR1 and CDR2 from the germline V gene are SGHDT and YYEEEE. CDR3: CASSWGDSTYEQYF. For the CDR3, the DNA is TGTGCCAGCAGCTGGGGGGACAGTACCTACGAGCAGTACTTC.

This clone has a handful of counts. This chain connects TRBV7-6 to TRBJ1-2; D is possibly TRBD1 (6 bases). CDR1 is SGHVS, CDR2 FNYEAQ, per germline. The CDR3 contains 16 residues. V lost 0 bases and J 4 bases, leaving 15 bases between the germline ends. CDR3 sequence (DNA): TGTGCCAGCAGCTTAGCGCGTGGGGGCAGGAGCTATGGCTACACCTTC. Protein sequence: CASSLARGGRSYGYTF.

The V call is TRBV30, the J call TRBJ1-2; no clear D gene. V shed 4 bases and J shed 5 bases, with 8 bases lying between them. Per the germline V gene, CDR1 is GTSNPN and CDR2 is SVGIG (reference sequence). The length of the CDR3 is 11 residues. This chain's CDR3 is CAWKPTYGYTF. In nucleotides, the CDR3 is TGTGCCTGGAAGCCCACTTATGGCTACACCTTC.